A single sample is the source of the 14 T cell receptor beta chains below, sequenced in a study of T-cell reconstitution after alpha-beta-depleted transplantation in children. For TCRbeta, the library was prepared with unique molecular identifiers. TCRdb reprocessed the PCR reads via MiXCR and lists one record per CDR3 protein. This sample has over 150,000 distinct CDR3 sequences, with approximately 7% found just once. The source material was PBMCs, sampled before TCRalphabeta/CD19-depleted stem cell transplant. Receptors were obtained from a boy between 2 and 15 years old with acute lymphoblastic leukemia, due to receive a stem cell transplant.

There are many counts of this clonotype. CDR3: CASTLQGVGDTQYF. The CDR3 bases are TGTGCCAGCACTCTTCAGGGGGTCGGAGATACGCAGTATTTT. The chain carries TRBV12-3 or TRBV12-4 and TRBJ2-3; 7 bases agree with TRBD1. This CDR3 contains 14 residues. V was clipped by 7 bases and J by 5 bases; unmatched bases: 9.

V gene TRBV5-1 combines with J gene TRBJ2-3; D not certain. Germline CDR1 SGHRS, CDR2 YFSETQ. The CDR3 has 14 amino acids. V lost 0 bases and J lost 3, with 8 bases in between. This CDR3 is CASSLGAETDTQYF. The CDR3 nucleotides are TGCGCCAGCAGCTTGGGGGCAGAGACAGATACGCAGTATTTT. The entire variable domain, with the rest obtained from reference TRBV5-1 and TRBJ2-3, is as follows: KAGVTQTPRYLIKTRGQQVTLSCSPISGHRSVSWYQQTPGQGLQFLFEYFSETQRNKGNFPGRFSGRQFSNSRSEMNVSTLELGDSALYLCASSLGAETDTQYFGPGTRLTVL.

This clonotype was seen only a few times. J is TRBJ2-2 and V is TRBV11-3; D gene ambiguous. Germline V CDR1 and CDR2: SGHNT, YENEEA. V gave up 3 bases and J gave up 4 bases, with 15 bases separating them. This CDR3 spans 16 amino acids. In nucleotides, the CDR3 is TGTGCCAGCAGCTTCGTAAGGGATCCCGGCACCGGGGAGCTGTTTTTT. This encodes CASSFVRDPGTGELFF. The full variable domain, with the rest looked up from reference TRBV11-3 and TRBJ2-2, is EAGVVQSPRYKIIEKKQPVAFWCNPISGHNTLYWYLQNLGQGPELLIRYENEEAVDDSQLPKDRFSAERLKGVDSTLKIQPAELGDSAVYLCASSFVRDPGTGELFFGEGSRLTVL.

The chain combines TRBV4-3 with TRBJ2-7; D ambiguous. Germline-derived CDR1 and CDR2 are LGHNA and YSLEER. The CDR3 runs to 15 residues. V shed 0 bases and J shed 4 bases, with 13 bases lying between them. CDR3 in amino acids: CASSQEHRYGYEQYF. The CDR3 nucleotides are TGCGCCAGCAGCCAAGAACATAGGTACGGGTACGAGCAGTACTTC.

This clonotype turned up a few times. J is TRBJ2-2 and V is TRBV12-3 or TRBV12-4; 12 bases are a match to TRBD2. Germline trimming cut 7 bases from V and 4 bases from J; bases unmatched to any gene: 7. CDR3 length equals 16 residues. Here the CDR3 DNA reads TGTGCCAGCACCGGACTAGCGGGATCGGGCACCGGGGAGCTGTTTTTT. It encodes CASTGLAGSGTGELFF.

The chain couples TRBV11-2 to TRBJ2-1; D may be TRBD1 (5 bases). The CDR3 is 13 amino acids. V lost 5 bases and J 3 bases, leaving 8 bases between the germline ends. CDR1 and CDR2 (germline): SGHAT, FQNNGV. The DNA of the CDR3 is TGTGCCAGCAGCACGACAGACTACAATGAGCAGTTCTTC. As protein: CASSTTDYNEQFF.

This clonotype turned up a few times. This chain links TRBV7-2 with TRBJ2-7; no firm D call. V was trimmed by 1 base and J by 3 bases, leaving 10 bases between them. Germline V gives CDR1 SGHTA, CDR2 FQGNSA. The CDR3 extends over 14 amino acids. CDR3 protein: CASSLGQINYEQYF. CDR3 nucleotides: TGTGCCAGCAGCTTAGGGCAGATAAACTACGAGCAGTACTTC.

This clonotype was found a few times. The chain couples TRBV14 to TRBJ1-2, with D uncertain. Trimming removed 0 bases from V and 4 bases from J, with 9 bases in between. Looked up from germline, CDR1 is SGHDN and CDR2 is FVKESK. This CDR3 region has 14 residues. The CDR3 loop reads CASSQERPPYGYTF. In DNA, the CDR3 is TGTGCCAGCAGCCAAGAGAGACCGCCCTATGGCTACACCTTC.

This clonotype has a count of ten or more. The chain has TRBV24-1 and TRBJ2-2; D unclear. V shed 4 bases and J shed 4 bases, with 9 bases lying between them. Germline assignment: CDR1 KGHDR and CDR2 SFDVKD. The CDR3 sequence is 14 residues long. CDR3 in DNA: TGTGCCACCAGTGACGTCCCACTCACCGGGGAGCTGTTTTTT. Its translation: CATSDVPLTGELFF.

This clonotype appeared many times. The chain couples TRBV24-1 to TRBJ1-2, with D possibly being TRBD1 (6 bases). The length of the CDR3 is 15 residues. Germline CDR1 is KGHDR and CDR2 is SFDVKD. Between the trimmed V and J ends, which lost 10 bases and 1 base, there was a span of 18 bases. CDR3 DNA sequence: TGTGCCACGGCCGGCTTGGCAGGGGATAACTATGGCTACACCTTC. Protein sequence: CATAGLAGDNYGYTF.

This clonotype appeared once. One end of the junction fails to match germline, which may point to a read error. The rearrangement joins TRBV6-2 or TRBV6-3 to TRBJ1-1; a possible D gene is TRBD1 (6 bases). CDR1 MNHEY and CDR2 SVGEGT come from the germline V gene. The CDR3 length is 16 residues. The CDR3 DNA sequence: TGTGACAGCAGTTCTTCAACCAGGGGAGGGAACACTGAAGCTTTCTTT. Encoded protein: CDSSSSTRGGNTEAFF.

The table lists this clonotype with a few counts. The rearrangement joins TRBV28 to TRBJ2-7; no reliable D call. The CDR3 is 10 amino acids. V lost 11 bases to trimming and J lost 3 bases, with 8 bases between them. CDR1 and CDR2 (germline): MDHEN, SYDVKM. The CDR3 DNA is TGTGCCTCATTATACTACGAGCAGTACTTC. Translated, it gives CASLYYEQYF.

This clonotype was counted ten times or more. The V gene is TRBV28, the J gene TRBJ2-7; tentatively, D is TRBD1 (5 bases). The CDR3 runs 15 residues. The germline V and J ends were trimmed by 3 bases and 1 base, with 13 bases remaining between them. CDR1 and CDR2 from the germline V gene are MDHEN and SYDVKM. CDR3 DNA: TGTGCCAGCAGTTTGTGGGGCTCCTCTTCCTACGAGCAGTACTTC. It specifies CASSLWGSSSYEQYF.

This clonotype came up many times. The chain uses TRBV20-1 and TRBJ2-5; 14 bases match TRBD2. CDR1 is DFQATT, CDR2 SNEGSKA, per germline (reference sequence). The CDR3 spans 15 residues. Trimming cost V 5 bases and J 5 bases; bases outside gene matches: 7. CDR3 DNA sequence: TGCAGTGCTGGGGGCGGACTAGCGGGAGGTGAGACCCAGTACTTC. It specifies CSAGGGLAGGETQYF.